This entry concerns a single T cell receptor (beta chain). The sample belongs to a study of CD8+CD57+ T cells in acquired aplastic anemia. Background on the study: The study obtained an average of about 3.4 ug of DNA from sorted CD4+ and CD8+ cells.

Individuals selected for sequencing had exhibited CD8+CD57+ cell expansion on flow cytometry. TCR beta VDJ and CDR3 were profiled, and genomic DNA was the template. MiXCR, run by TCRdb on the reads, gives a single entry per CDR3 protein. The sample lists over 150,000 distinct CDR3 sequences; approximately 52% were seen once. This CDR3 has 15 residues. The V and J ends lost 2 bases and 7 bases respectively, with 14 bases between them. CDR1 and CDR2 from the germline V gene are SGHTA and FQGNSA. The receptor was derived from a human donor with aplastic anemia. Sequenced sample: sorted CD4+, CD8+, or CD8+CD57+ T cells (not recorded which) from PBMCs. This sequence joins TRBV7-2 and TRBJ2-2; maybe TRBD2 (5 bases). For the CDR3, the DNA is TGTGCCAGCAGCTTACTAATTCGGGCGGGCGGGGAGCTGTTTTTT. Amino acid sequence: CASSLLIRAGGELFF.